This TCR beta chain was sequenced for a study of blood T cell repertoires in COVID-19. Germline CDR1 and CDR2: SGHDT and YYEEEE. J was trimmed by 3 bases and V by 0 bases; bases with no gene match: 5. The CDR3 is 15 amino acids. Per the original methods: Cell counts per sample came from amplifying reference gene primers. Profiling relied on immunoSEQ multiplex PCR, and the TCRdb table lists in-frame clones only, not all of them. The D gene and trimming were derived from the DNA, and the V and J assignments and clone size from that table. The sample holds about 200,000 clones; approximately 87% are singletons and the top ten take roughly 2.4%.

The rearrangement joins TRBV5-6 to TRBJ2-7; 8 bases fit TRBD2. Sequenced input: peripheral blood. The source is a woman aged 45-65 years with acute or convalescent COVID-19. Here the CDR3 DNA reads TGTGCCAGCAGCTTGGGGGCTAGCGGGCTCTACGAGCAGTACTTC. Translation gives CASSLGASGLYEQYF.